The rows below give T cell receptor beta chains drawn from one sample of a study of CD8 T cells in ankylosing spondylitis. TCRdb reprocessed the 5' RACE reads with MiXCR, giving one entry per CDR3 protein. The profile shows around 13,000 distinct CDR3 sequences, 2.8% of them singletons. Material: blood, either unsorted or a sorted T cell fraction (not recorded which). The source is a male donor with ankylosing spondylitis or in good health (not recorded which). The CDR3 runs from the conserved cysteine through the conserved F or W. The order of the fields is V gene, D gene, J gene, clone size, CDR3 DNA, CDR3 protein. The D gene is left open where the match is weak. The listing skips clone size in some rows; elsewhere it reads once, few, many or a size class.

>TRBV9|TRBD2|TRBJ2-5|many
TGTGCCAGCAGCCCCCAAGCGGGACTATTGGGGACCCAGTACTTC
CASSPQAGLLGTQYF
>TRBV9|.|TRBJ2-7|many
TGTGCCAGCAGCGTAGCGGACGTAACCTACGAGCAGTACTTC
CASSVADVTYEQYF
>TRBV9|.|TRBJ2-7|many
TGTGCCAGCAGCGTAGGCTTCTCGAGCCGCGAGCAGTACTTC
CASSVGFSSREQYF
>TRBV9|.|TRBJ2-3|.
TGTGCCAGCAGCCCAAGACTCTTCTCGTCGGGCACAGATACGCAGTATTTT
CASSPRLFSSGTDTQYF
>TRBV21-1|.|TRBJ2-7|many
TGTGCCAGCAGCAAAGAGGATGACAGGGGGCCCACCTACGAGCAGTACTTC
CASSKEDDRGPTYEQYF
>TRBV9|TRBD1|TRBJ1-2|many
TGTGCCAGCAGCGTTACAGGGGGCCCTGGTGGCTACACCTTC
CASSVTGGPGGYTF
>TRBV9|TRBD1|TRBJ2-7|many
TGTGCCAGCAGCGGCGGGACAGGCTTAACCTACGAGCAGTACTTC
CASSGGTGLTYEQYF
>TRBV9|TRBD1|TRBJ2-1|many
TGTGCCAGCAGCGCCTTCGTAGGACAGGGGGCCAATGAGCAGTTCTTC
CASSAFVGQGANEQFF
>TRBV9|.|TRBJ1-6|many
TGTGCCAGCAGCGTAGAGGGTTCAGGTAGCTCCTATAATTCACCCCTCCACTTT
CASSVEGSGSSYNSPLHF
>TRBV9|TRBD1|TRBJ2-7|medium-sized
TGTGCCAGCAGCGTAGAGGGGACAGGGTTCGAGCAGTACTTC
CASSVEGTGFEQYF